The 32 T cell receptor beta chains below all came from one sample that was sequenced in a study of blood T cell repertoires in COVID-19. Profiling relied on immunoSEQ multiplex PCR, and the TCRdb table lists in-frame clones only, not all of them. The top ten clones hold less than 3.5% of a sample with a few hundred thousand clones, approximately 89% of them seen once. The sample consisted of PBMCs or T cells enriched from blood (not recorded which). The receptors stem from a woman between 50 and 59 years old who had been exposed to COVID-19.

The CDR3 sequence is CATSKQAVDTIYF. The CDR3, as DNA: TGTGCCACCAGCAAACAGGCAGTAGACACCATATATTTT. The V call is TRBV15, the J call TRBJ1-3, with D possibly TRBD1 on 5 matching bases. V was cut by 4 bases and J by 8 bases, with 12 bases left in between. CDR3 length equals 13 residues. Germline values: CDR1 LNHNV, CDR2 YYDKDF (reference sequence).

The chain carries TRBV3-1 (or the pseudogene TRBV3-2) and TRBJ2-7; 7 bases match TRBD1. Germline values: CDR1 LGHDT, CDR2 YNNKEL (reference sequence). V lost 4 bases to trimming and J lost 2 bases; unmatched junction nucleotides: 5. CDR3 length equals 14 residues. CDR3 loop: CASSRWDSPYEQYF. CDR3 coding DNA: TGTGCCAGCAGCCGATGGGACAGTCCCTACGAGCAGTACTTC.

This sequence joins TRBV24-1 and TRBJ2-3; the match to TRBD2 covers 12 bases. V lost 2 bases, J lost 6 bases, and 8 bases stayed unmatched. This CDR3 is built from 17 residues. Germline V gene sequence: CDR1 KGHDR, CDR2 SFDVKD. The CDR3 DNA reads as TGTGCCACCAGTGATTCCACTAGCGGGGGGAAAAGGGATACGCAGTATTTT. Translated: CATSDSTSGGKRDTQYF.

The chain joins TRBV18 to TRBJ2-1; 11 nucleotides line up with TRBD2. CDR3 size: 15 residues. Germline values: CDR1 KGHSH, CDR2 LQKENI. Germline trimming cut 0 bases from V and 10 bases from J; bases unmatched to any gene: 5. This CDR3 reads CASSPPLAGGMEQFF. As DNA, the CDR3 is TGTGCCAGCTCACCACCCCTAGCGGGGGGAATGGAGCAGTTCTTC.

This clone was counted a single time. This chain joins TRBV25-1 and TRBJ1-2; 8 bases fit TRBD1. The CDR3 has 13 amino acids. In germline, CDR1 is MGHDK, CDR2 SYGVNS. V trimming: 2 bases; J trimming: 7 bases; junction bases outside the gene matches: 3. The CDR3 DNA follows: TGTGCCAGCAGTGAACCAGGGGGCCGTGGCTACACCTTC. Protein product: CASSEPGGRGYTF.

The V and J genes are TRBV5-1 and TRBJ2-1, with unresolved D. Looked up from germline, CDR1 is SGHRS and CDR2 is YFSETQ. With 4 bases removed from V and 10 bases from J, the gap between germline ends came to 18 bases. This CDR3 comprises 14 residues. In DNA, the CDR3 is TGCGCCAGCAGCCCGCCCAGTGCGGCCGTCGAGCAGTTCTTC. Translated, it gives CASSPPSAAVEQFF.

The CDR3 nucleotides read TGTGCCAGCAGCAGAAGAACAGGGGACACTGAAGCTTTCTTT. Translating gives CASSRRTGDTEAFF. V and J are TRBV5-8 and TRBJ1-1; 7 bases are shared with TRBD1. Germline CDR1 SGHTS, CDR2 YDEGEE. There are 14 residues in the CDR3. V dropped 4 bases and J dropped 3; count of bases not matched to a gene: 6.

The chain joins TRBV4-1 to TRBJ1-1, with TRBD1 as a possible D gene (5 bases). CDR1 is MGHRA and CDR2 is YSYEKL in the germline V gene. The CDR3 runs to 17 residues. Deletions cut 4 bases from V and 4 bases from J, with 22 bases between. The CDR3 DNA reads as TGCGCCAGCAGCCCCAACCCGATGACAGTAGCGGGCACTGAAGCTTTCTTT. Encoded protein: CASSPNPMTVAGTEAFF.

This clone has only a few counts. This sample also contains other DNA sequences that code for the same CDR3. The chain has TRBV15 and TRBJ1-4; 9 positions agree with TRBD1. The CDR3 is made up of 14 amino acids. Germline-derived CDR1 and CDR2 are LNHNV and YYDKDF (reference sequence). V dropped 3 bases and J dropped 5; count of bases not matched to a gene: 1. The CDR3 here is CATSRGQGNEKLFF. The CDR3 bases are TGTGCCACCAGCAGGGGACAGGGAAATGAAAAACTGTTTTTT.

CDR3 bases: TGTGCCAGCAGTTTTGGGCCAACGGAAGCTTTCTTT. This translates into CASSFGPTEAFF. The chain joins TRBV28 to TRBJ1-1; D gene ambiguous. The CDR3 loop spans 12 amino acids. The V end was cut by 3 bases, the J end by 8 bases, with 10 bases between. CDR1 and CDR2 (germline): MDHEN, SYDVKM.

The chain employs TRBV27 and TRBJ2-5, with 11 bases identical to TRBD2. Germline assignment: CDR1 MNHEY and CDR2 SMNVEV (reference sequence). Trimming at V came to 2 bases and at J to 3 bases, leaving 5 bases not matched to a gene. This CDR3 has 16 residues. For the CDR3, the DNA is TGTGCCAGCAGTTTACGCCTAGCGGGGGGTAAAGAGACCCAGTACTTC. It encodes CASSLRLAGGKETQYF.

CDR3 DNA: TGTGCCTGGAGTGTACACAAGAACACTGAAGCTTTCTTT. Translated: CAWSVHKNTEAFF. This chain joins TRBV30 and TRBJ1-1; D is ambiguous. The germline CDR1 and CDR2 sequences are GTSNPN and SVGIG (reference sequence). CDR3 length equals 13 residues. The germline V and J ends were trimmed by 0 bases and 1 base, with 6 bases remaining between them.

This clone was detected once. The rearrangement links TRBV7-2 to TRBJ1-3; D unclear. V was shortened by 2 bases and J by 0 bases, with 5 bases between the two germline ends. The CDR3 consists of 14 residues. In germline, CDR1 is SGHTA, CDR2 FQGNSA. The DNA of the CDR3 is TGTGCCAGCAGCTTAAGTAGCTCTGGAAACACCATATATTTT. The encoded protein is CASSLSSSGNTIYF.

The chain joins TRBV7-9 to TRBJ1-1; 7 nucleotides line up with TRBD1. There are 12 residues in the CDR3. V shed 7 bases and J 3 bases; nucleotides not matched to a gene: 2. Germline CDR1 and CDR2: SEHNR and FQNEAQ (reference sequence). As DNA, the CDR3 is TGTGCCAGCATAGGGGGCTACACTGAAGCTTTCTTT. This gives the protein CASIGGYTEAFF.

This chain uses TRBV27 with TRBJ1-6; D is unresolved. Deletions cut 8 bases from V and 5 bases from J, with 13 bases between. The CDR3 extends over 14 amino acids. Germline CDR1 and CDR2: MNHEY and SMNVEV (reference sequence). CDR3 loop: CASRLGWDNSPLHF. CDR3 coding DNA: TGTGCCAGCCGACTCGGGTGGGATAATTCACCCCTCCACTTT.

The gene calls are TRBV9 and TRBJ2-1; 10 bases line up with TRBD2. There are 15 residues in the CDR3. Germline CDR1 and CDR2: SGDLS and YYNGEE. Trimming took 0 bases from V and 10 from J; bases not matched to a gene: 7. The CDR3 coding sequence is TGTGCCAGCAGCGTAGACGAGCGGGGGGGCCGAGAGCAGTTCTTC. As protein: CASSVDERGGREQFF. Based on the CDR3 plus reference TRBV9 and TRBJ2-1, the full variable domain is DSGVTQTPKHLITATGQRVTLRCSPRSGDLSVYWYQQSLDQGLQFLIQYYNGEERAKGNILERFSAQQFPDLHSELNLSSLELGDSALYFCASSVDERGGREQFFGPGTRLTVL.

This rearrangement joins TRBV28 to TRBJ1-6; unclear D gene. This CDR3 region has 14 residues. Germline loops: CDR1 MDHEN, CDR2 SYDVKM. The V gene lost 6 bases and the J gene lost 5 bases, with 11 bases spanning the gap. The CDR3: CASRVWANNSPLHF. CDR3 bases: TGTGCCAGCAGGGTTTGGGCGAATAATTCACCCCTCCACTTT. Filled out from reference TRBV28 and TRBJ1-6, the complete variable domain reads DVKVTQSSRYLVKRTGEKVFLECVQDMDHENMFWYRQDPGLGLRLIYFSYDVKMKEKGDIPEGYSVSREKKERFSLILESASTNQTSMYLCASRVWANNSPLHFGNGTRLTVT.

The V call is TRBV7-9, the J call TRBJ2-3; 11 nucleotides align to TRBD2. The length of the CDR3 is 15 residues. V trimming: 5 bases; J trimming: 2 bases; junction bases outside the gene matches: 3. Germline-derived CDR1 and CDR2 are SEHNR and FQNEAQ (reference sequence). The CDR3 DNA reads as TGTGCCAGCAGCCCTAGCGGGGGGACCACAGATACGCAGTATTTT. Its translation: CASSPSGGTTDTQYF.

The rearrangement uses TRBV2 and TRBJ1-2; the D is unclear. The V gene lost 5 bases and the J gene lost 4 bases, with 8 bases spanning the gap. This CDR3 comprises 12 residues. Germline V lookup: CDR1 SNHLY, CDR2 FYNNEI. The CDR3, as DNA: TGTGCCAGCAGTTCTGAGGGCTATGGCTACACCTTC. Translated, it gives CASSSEGYGYTF.

This clone was observed a handful of times. The genes are TRBV6-1 and TRBJ1-5; D uncertain. CDR3 size: 15 residues. Trimming pared 3 bases from V and 8 bases from J, leaving 17 bases between. Per the germline V gene, CDR1 is MNHNS and CDR2 is SASEGT. The CDR3 reads CASSDLYDFVEPQHF. DNA of the CDR3: TGTGCCAGCAGTGACCTCTACGATTTCGTGGAGCCCCAGCATTTT.

The chain carries TRBV9 and TRBJ1-5; weak D call: TRBD1 (6 bases). The V and J ends lost 3 bases and 4 bases respectively, with 20 bases between them. Germline V gives CDR1 SGDLS, CDR2 YYNGEE. The CDR3 extends over 17 amino acids. In nucleotides, the CDR3 is TGTGCCAGCAGCGAAACGGACAGACCATGGCTTAATCAGCCCCAGCATTTT. Its protein is CASSETDRPWLNQPQHF.

V gene TRBV7-2 combines with J gene TRBJ2-3, with D possibly being TRBD2 (5 bases). Deletions cut 2 bases from V and 6 bases from J, with 15 bases between. The CDR3 has 15 residues. Looked up from germline, CDR1 is SGHTA and CDR2 is FQGNSA. The CDR3 loop reads CASSLSGSWADTQYF. CDR3 sequence (DNA): TGTGCCAGCAGCTTATCGGGATCCTGGGCCGATACGCAGTATTTT.

J is TRBJ1-6 and V is TRBV3-1 (or the pseudogene TRBV3-2); D is undetermined. In germline, CDR1 is LGHDT, CDR2 YNNKEL (reference sequence). The CDR3 sequence is 17 residues long. Trimming removed 0 bases at V and 0 bases at J, with 9 bases between. The CDR3 coding sequence is TGTGCCAGCAGCCAAGAAGGAGGCGGCTCCTATAATTCACCCCTCCACTTT. This encodes CASSQEGGGSYNSPLHF.

CDR3 residues: CASQGSYYQPQHF. For the CDR3, the DNA is TGTGCCAGCCAAGGGAGCTATTATCAGCCCCAGCATTTT. The chain employs TRBV2 and TRBJ1-5; the D is unclear. Deletions cut 8 bases from V and 5 bases from J, with 13 bases between. Germline values: CDR1 SNHLY, CDR2 FYNNEI. This CDR3 has 13 amino acids.

J is TRBJ1-2 and V is TRBV27; D not resolved. V shed 4 bases and J shed 4 bases, with 13 bases lying between them. This CDR3 has 14 amino acids. CDR1 MNHEY and CDR2 SMNVEV come from the germline V gene (reference sequence). CDR3 sequence: CASSSVVRGYGYTF. CDR3 DNA: TGTGCCAGCAGTTCGGTCGTACGAGGCTATGGCTACACCTTC.

V gene TRBV28 combines with J gene TRBJ1-6, with no clear D. Germline V gene data show CDR1 as MDHEN and CDR2 as SYDVKM. The length of the CDR3 is 13 residues. V was clipped by 7 bases and J by 7 bases, with 11 bases between them. The CDR3 region has the DNA TGTGCCAGCAACCTACAGATCAATTCACCCCTCCACTTT. Amino acid sequence: CASNLQINSPLHF.

The J gene is TRBJ1-3, the V gene TRBV5-5; the D is unclear. Deletions cut 0 bases from V and 0 bases from J, with 16 bases between. CDR1 is SGHKS and CDR2 is YYEKEE in the germline V gene (reference sequence). CDR3 length: 18 residues. CDR3 loop: CASSLGFRFPGSGNTIYF. As DNA, the CDR3 is TGTGCCAGCAGCTTGGGTTTTAGGTTCCCGGGCTCTGGAAACACCATATATTTT.

The chain employs TRBV4-1 and TRBJ2-2; 10 positions match TRBD2. Trimming at V came to 4 bases and at J to 6 bases, leaving 8 bases not matched to a gene. Germline assignment: CDR1 MGHRA and CDR2 YSYEKL. This CDR3 spans 16 amino acids. The CDR3 is CASSLSGGSSPGELFF. CDR3 DNA: TGCGCCAGCAGCCTTAGCGGGGGGTCCTCCCCCGGGGAGCTGTTTTTT.

This clone has a single count. The same CDR3 arises from other DNA sequences in this sample as well. This chain links TRBV19 with TRBJ2-3; 9 nucleotides agree with TRBD1. This CDR3 contains 13 residues. Germline V gene data show CDR1 as LNHDA and CDR2 as SQIVND (reference sequence). J was trimmed by 1 base and V by 8 bases; bases with no gene match: 1. The chain's CDR3 is CASRDRGTDTQYF. The CDR3, as DNA: TGTGCCAGTCGGGACAGGGGCACAGATACGCAGTATTTT.

The chain links TRBV27 to TRBJ1-2; 8 bases agree with TRBD1. This CDR3 is 15 amino acids long. The ends lost 6 bases at V and 5 bases at J; junction bases unmatched: 11. CDR1 MNHEY and CDR2 SMNVEV come from the germline V gene (reference sequence). CDR3 sequence (DNA): TGTGCCAGCAGCGACCAGAGACAGGGGCGGTATGGCTACACCTTC. Its translation: CASSDQRQGRYGYTF.

V and J are TRBV18 and TRBJ2-5; D unresolved. V gave up 3 bases and J gave up 1 base, with 12 bases separating them. The germline V gene has CDR1 KGHSH and CDR2 LQKENI. The CDR3 spans 15 residues. CDR3 DNA sequence: TGTGCCAGCTCACCTCTCCCCAGTGGCCAAGAGACCCAGTACTTC. Translating gives CASSPLPSGQETQYF.

The V call is TRBV19, the J call TRBJ1-3; 8 bases line up with TRBD1. This CDR3 spans 15 amino acids. The ends lost 2 bases at V and 1 base at J; junction bases unmatched: 1. Germline V lookup: CDR1 LNHDA, CDR2 SQIVND (reference sequence). The chain's CDR3 is CASSIQGASGNTIYF. In DNA form, the CDR3 reads TGTGCCAGTAGTATACAGGGGGCGTCTGGAAACACCATATATTTT.